The T cell receptor beta chain under discussion was sequenced for a study of shared clonotypes between healthy human individuals. On the study more broadly: Sampling drew on donors who were a couple of women and a few men aged 18 to 49. CD4 naive cells filled three plates per donor, CD4 memory three, CD8 naive two and CD8 memory one.

Sequencing was performed with immunoSEQ multiplex PCR; in TCRdb, only in-frame clones are kept and a portion is missing. The sample records millions of clones, roughly 91% being singletons. The naive CD8 fraction comprised CD45RO-negative cells positively selected for CCR7 and excluded terminally differentiated effector memory CD45RA+ cells. All the donors were Caucasian adults who lived in Nashville, Tennessee. Study-level points and caveats: Larger estimated richness was generally recorded for naive subsets relative to memory subsets.

A remark on this clone: Its antigen is unknown.

The source is a man aged 18 to 29 in good health. Some clones in this sample may be carry-over from other donors' samples. The sample was naive CD8+ T cells from PBMCs.

Here the CDR3 reads CSVNNEGTVRGQTQYF. In DNA, the CDR3 is TGCAGCGTTAATAATGAAGGGACTGTGAGGGGACAGACCCAGTACTTC. The chain links TRBV29-1 to TRBJ2-5, with D possibly TRBD2 on 6 matching bases. CDR1 and CDR2 from the germline V gene are SQVTM and ANQGSEA. V lost 5 bases, J lost 6 bases, and 25 bases lay in between. The CDR3 totals 16 residues. The variable domain in full, completed from reference TRBV29-1 and TRBJ2-5, reads SAVISQKPSRDICQRGTSLTIQCQVDSQVTMMFWYRQQPGQSLTLIATANQGSEATYESGFVIDKFPISRPNLTFSTLTVSNMSPEDSSIYLCSVNNEGTVRGQTQYFGPGTRLLVL.